This is a list of T cell receptor beta chains from one sample in a study of blood T cell repertoires in COVID-19. Data came from immunoSEQ multiplex PCR; TCRdb stores just in-frame clones and leaves some out. The sample carries about 280,000 clones, around 86% recorded once. The specimen sequenced was peripheral blood. All receptors derive from a woman aged 25-40 years who had recovered from COVID-19. CDR3s include the opening cysteine and the closing phenylalanine or tryptophan. Each record gives: V gene, D gene, clone size, J gene, CDR3 DNA, CDR3 protein. D genes are given only for firm matches. Expanded clones are given a class, and other clones once, few, many or no size at all.

V: TRBV21-1
D: .
size: .
J: TRBJ1-6
DNA: TGTGCCAGCAGCCCTCCGCAGGATTCCGACCTCTCACCCCTCCACTTT
CDR3: CASSPPQDSDLSPLHF

V: TRBV7-9
D: .
size: few
J: TRBJ2-5
DNA: TGTGCCAGCAGCCACGGGGAGACCCAGTACTTC
CDR3: CASSHGETQYF

V: TRBV3-1/TRBV3-2
D: TRBD1
size: .
J: TRBJ1-2
DNA: TGTGCCAGCAGCCATCTTGACAGGGGGGCCTACTATGGCTACACCTTC
CDR3: CASSHLDRGAYYGYTF

V: TRBV3-1/TRBV3-2
D: TRBD1
size: .
J: TRBJ1-5
DNA: TGTGCCAGCAATCAGGGGGCGGGTCAGCCCCAGCATTTT
CDR3: CASNQGAGQPQHF

V: TRBV5-6
D: .
size: .
J: TRBJ1-4
DNA: TGTGCCAGCAGCGCGGGGGCCGTGGGTTTCGCAACTAATGAAAAACTGTTTTTT
CDR3: CASSAGAVGFATNEKLFF

V: TRBV27
D: TRBD2
size: once
J: TRBJ2-1
DNA: TGTGCCAGCAGTTCCCCGGGGACTAGCGGCTACAATGAGCAGTTCTTC
CDR3: CASSSPGTSGYNEQFF

V: TRBV4-2
D: .
size: few
J: TRBJ1-1
DNA: TGTGCCAGCAGCCAAGATTCAGGGCGAAAAGCTTTCTTT
CDR3: CASSQDSGRKAFF

V: TRBV7-2
D: .
size: .
J: TRBJ2-7
DNA: TGTGCCAGCAGCTACCGAACAGCCTCAAGCTACGAGCAGTACTTC
CDR3: CASSYRTASSYEQYF

V: TRBV7-8
D: .
size: .
J: TRBJ1-2
DNA: TGTGCCAGCGGGAGCGGACAGACCTATGGCTACACCTTC
CDR3: CASGSGQTYGYTF

V: TRBV28
D: .
size: .
J: TRBJ1-1
DNA: TGTGCCAGCAGTCCCCCCGGGACACCAGAAGAAGCTTTCTTT
CDR3: CASSPPGTPEEAFF